In this sample, the clone carrying this T cell receptor beta chain turned up once. The data belong to a study of blood T cell repertoires in COVID-19. Study-level background: Sources were T cells, B-cell-depleted T cells, or PBMCs; the material itself was cDNA or gDNA.

The junction had 5 bases not matched to a gene; V was cut back by 4 bases and J by 5 bases. Germline CDR1 and CDR2: SGDLS and YYNGEE. This CDR3 comprises 14 residues. The table came from immunoSEQ multiplex PCR; TCRdb's copy has only in-frame clones and leaves some out. The sample lists roughly 190,000 clones, 80% seen once, with roughly 6.7% in the top ten. The sequence derives from a man in his sixties with acute or convalescent COVID-19. The rearrangement links TRBV9 to TRBJ1-1; 10 bases map to TRBD1. Sample: peripheral blood. CDR3 region: CASSPGQGLTEAFF. DNA of the CDR3: TGTGCCAGCAGCCCGGGACAGGGGCTGACTGAAGCTTTCTTT.